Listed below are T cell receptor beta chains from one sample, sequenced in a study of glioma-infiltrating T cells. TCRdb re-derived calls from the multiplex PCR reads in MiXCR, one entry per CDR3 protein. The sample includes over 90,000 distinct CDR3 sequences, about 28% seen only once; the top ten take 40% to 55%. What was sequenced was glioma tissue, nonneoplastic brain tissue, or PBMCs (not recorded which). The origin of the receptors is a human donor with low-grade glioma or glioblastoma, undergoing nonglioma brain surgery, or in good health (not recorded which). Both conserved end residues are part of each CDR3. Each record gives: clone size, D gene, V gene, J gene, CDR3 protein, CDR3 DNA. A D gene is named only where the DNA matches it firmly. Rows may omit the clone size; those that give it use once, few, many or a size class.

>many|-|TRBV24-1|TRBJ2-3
CATSDLSTDTQYF
TGTGCCACCAGTGATTTGTCCACAGATACGCAGTATTTT
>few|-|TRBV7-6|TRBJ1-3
CASSLAVPSGSGNTIYF
TGTGCCAGCAGCTTAGCAGTACCCTCTGGGTCTGGAAACACCATATATTTT
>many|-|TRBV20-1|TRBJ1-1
CSARAGLRAFF
TGCAGTGCTAGGGCAGGCCTACGAGCTTTCTTT
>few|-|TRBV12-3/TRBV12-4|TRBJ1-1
CASSLPQGEAFF
TGTGCCAGCAGTTTACCCCAGGGGGAAGCTTTCTTT
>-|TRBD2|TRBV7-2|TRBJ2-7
CASSAQRGPSYEQYF
TGTGCCAGCAGCGCACAGCGGGGGCCCTCCTACGAGCAGTACTTC
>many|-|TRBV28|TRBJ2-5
CASGLGRPQETQYF
TGTGCCAGCGGCCTCGGCAGACCTCAAGAGACCCAGTACTTC
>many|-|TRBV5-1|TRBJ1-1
CASSLVSGPNTEAFF
TGCGCCAGCAGCTTGGTCTCAGGGCCGAACACTGAAGCTTTCTTT
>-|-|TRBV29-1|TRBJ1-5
CSVEPNPRGANQPQHF
TGCAGCGTTGAGCCGAACCCTAGGGGTGCCAATCAGCCCCAGCATTTT
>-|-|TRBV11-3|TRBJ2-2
CASSLEITGELFF
TGTGCCAGCAGCTTAGAAATTACCGGGGAGCTGTTTTTT
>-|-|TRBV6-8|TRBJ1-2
CASSHSQGVQDYTF
TGTGCCAGCAGTCACTCGCAAGGAGTTCAGGACTACACCTTC
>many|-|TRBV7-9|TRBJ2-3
CASSLETGDTQYF
TGTGCCAGCAGCTTGGAGACAGGAGATACGCAGTATTTT
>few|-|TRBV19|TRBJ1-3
CASGTDSSSFSGNTIYF
TGTGCCAGTGGCACGGACAGCTCCTCATTCTCTGGAAACACCATATATTTT
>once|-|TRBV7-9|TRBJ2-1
CASSQQDEQFF
TGTGCCAGCAGCCAACAAGATGAGCAGTTCTTC
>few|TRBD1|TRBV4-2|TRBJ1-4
CASSQGDREGEKLFF
TGTGCCAGCAGCCAAGGTGACAGGGAGGGAGAAAAACTGTTTTTT
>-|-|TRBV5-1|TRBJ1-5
CASSFNRESPQHF
TGCGCCAGCAGCTTTAACAGGGAATCGCCCCAGCATTTT
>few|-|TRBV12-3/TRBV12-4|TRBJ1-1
CASRRAEGTEAFF
TGTGCCAGCAGGAGGGCGGAGGGCACTGAAGCTTTCTTT
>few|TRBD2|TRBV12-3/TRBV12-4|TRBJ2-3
CASSIGTSGAPPTDTQYF
TGTGCCAGCAGTATCGGGACTAGCGGGGCCCCCCCCACAGATACGCAGTATTTT
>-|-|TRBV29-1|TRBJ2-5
CSVGRSRGGETQYF
TGCAGCGTTGGGAGATCCAGGGGAGGAGAGACCCAGTACTTC
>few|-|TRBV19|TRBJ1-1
CASSTIDRDTEAFF
TGTGCCAGTAGTACCATTGACAGAGACACTGAAGCTTTCTTT
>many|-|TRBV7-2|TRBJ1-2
CASSSDTGNRGYTF
TGTGCCAGCAGCTCGGATACAGGGAACCGTGGCTACACCTTC
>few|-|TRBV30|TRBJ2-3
CAWSGMSTDTQYF
TGTGCCTGGAGTGGTATGAGCACAGATACGCAGTATTTT